This T cell receptor beta chain was sequenced in a study of blood T cell repertoires in COVID-19. The participants were between about 18 and 90 years old and came from under 25 US areas. Cohort 3 recovered donors had two negative PCRs, clearance, or symptom resolution. This clone was seen once. Trimming took off 3 bases at V and 3 bases at J, with 14 bases between the two ends. The germline V gene encodes CDR1 KGHSH and CDR2 LQKENI. There are 15 residues in the CDR3. Original handling: Reference gene primer amplification yielded estimated nucleated cell counts. Some clones are missing from TCRdb's copy, which holds only in-frame ones; the method was immunoSEQ multiplex PCR. The V and J calls and clone size were taken over from that table, and D and trimming were inferred from the DNA. The repertoire includes approximately 200,000 clones, 84% of them detected once, and about 3.5% sits in the top ten.

The source material was PBMCs or T cells enriched from blood (not recorded which). This clonotype originated in a woman aged 25 to 39 who had recovered from COVID-19. The chain recombines TRBV18 with TRBJ1-2; perhaps TRBD1 as D (5 bases). The CDR3, as DNA: TGTGCCAGCTCACCCCCAATCACAGGAGACTATGGCTACACCTTC. Protein sequence: CASSPPITGDYGYTF.